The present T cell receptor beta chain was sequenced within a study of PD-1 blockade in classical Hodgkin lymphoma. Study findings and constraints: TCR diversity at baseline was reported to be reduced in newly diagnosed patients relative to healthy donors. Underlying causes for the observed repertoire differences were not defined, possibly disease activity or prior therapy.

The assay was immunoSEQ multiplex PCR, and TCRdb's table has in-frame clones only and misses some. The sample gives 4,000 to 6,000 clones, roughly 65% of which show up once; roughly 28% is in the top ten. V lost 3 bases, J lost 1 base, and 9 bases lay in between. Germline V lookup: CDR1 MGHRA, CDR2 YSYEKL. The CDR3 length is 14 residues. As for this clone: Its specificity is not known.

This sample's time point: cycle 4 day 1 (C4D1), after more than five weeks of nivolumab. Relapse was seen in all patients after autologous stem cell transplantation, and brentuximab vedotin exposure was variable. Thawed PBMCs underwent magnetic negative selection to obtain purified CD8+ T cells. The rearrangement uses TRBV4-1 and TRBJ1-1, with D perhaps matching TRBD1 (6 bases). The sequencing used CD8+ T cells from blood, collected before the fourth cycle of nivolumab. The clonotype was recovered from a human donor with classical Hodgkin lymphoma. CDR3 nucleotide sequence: TGCGCCAGCAGCCAGAGGGGGACGAACACTGAAGCTTTCTTT. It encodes CASSQRGTNTEAFF.